This TCR beta chain was found in a study of shared clonotypes between healthy human individuals. Deep was the level at which the assay was run. The method was immunoSEQ multiplex PCR; TCRdb's version includes in-frame clones alone and lacks a portion of them. The repertoire includes 1,400,000 or so clones, approximately 98.5% of them detected once, and 0.36% sits in the top ten. This TCR derives from a man aged 25-45 years in good health. The sequenced sample consisted of naive CD4+ T cells sorted from blood. Stated subset: CD45RA+ positively selected.

The chain's CDR3 is CASSHPSSGNTIYF. CDR3 DNA sequence: TGTGCCAGCAGTCACCCCAGCTCTGGAAACACCATATATTTT. The chain couples TRBV6-6 to TRBJ1-3, with unresolved D. V dropped 5 bases and J dropped 0 bases, with 8 bases sitting between them. The germline V gene encodes CDR1 MNHNY and CDR2 SVGAGI (reference sequence). This CDR3 is built from 14 residues.